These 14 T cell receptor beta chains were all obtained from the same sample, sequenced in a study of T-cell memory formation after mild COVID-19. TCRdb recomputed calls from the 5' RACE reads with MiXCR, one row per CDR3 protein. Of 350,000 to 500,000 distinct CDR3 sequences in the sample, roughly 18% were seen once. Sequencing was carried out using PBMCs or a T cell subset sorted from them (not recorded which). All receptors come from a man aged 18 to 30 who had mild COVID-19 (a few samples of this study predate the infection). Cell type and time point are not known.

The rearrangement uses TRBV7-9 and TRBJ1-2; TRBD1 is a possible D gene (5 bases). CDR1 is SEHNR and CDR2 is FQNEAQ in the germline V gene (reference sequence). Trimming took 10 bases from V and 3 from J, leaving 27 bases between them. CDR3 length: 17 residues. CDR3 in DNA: TGTGCCACCTCGCGTTCGGTCGGGGCCCCCCATGACTATGGCTACACCTTC. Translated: CATSRSVGAPHDYGYTF.

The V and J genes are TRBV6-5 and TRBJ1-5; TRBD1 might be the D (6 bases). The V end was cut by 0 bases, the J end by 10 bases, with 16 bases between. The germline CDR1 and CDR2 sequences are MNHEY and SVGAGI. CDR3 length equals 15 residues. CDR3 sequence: CASSYSPRGGFPQHF. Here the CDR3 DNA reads TGTGCCAGCAGTTACTCCCCCAGGGGAGGATTTCCCCAGCATTTT.

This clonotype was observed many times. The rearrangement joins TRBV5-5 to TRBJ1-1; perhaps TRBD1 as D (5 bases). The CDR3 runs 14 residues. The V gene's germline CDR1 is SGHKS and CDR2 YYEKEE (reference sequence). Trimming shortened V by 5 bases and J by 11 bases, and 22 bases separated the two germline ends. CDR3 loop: CASRSIRGGVRAFF. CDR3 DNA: TGTGCCAGCAGGTCGATTAGGGGAGGAGTACGCGCTTTCTTT.

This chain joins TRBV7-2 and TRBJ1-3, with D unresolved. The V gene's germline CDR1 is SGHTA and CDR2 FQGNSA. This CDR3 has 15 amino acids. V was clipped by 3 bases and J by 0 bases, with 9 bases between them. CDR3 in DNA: TGTGCCAGCAGCTTGCAGACCCTCTCTGGAAACACCATATATTTT. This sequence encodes CASSLQTLSGNTIYF.

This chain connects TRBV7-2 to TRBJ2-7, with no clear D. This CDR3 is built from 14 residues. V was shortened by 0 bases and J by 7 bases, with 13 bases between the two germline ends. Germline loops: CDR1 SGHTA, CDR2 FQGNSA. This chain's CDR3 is CASSLAPNLGEQYV. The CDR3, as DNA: TGTGCCAGCAGCTTAGCGCCCAATCTAGGGGAGCAGTACGTC.

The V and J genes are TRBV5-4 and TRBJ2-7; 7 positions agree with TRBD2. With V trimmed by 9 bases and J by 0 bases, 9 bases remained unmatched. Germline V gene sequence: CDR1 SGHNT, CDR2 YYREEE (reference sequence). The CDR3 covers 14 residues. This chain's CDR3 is CATGEERDSYEQYV. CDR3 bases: TGTGCCACCGGAGAAGAGCGGGACTCCTACGAGCAGTACGTC.

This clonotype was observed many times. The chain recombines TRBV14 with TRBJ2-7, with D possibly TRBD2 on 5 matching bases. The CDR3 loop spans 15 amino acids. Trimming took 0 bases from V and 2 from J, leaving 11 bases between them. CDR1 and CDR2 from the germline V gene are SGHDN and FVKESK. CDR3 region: CASSQEIRGAYEQYV. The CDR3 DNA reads TGTGCCAGCAGCCAAGAGATTCGGGGTGCCTACGAGCAGTACGTC.

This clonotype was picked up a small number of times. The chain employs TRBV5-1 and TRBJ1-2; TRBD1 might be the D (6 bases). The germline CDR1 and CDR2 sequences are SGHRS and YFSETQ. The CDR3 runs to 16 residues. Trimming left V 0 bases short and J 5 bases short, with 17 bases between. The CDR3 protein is CASSLGYRDFKYGYTF. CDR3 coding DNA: TGCGCCAGCAGCTTGGGTTACAGGGATTTCAAATATGGCTACACCTTC.

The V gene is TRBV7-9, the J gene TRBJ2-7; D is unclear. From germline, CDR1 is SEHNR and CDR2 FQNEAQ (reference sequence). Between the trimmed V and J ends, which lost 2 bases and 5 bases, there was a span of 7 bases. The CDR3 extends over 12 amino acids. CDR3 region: CASSLLDHEQYV. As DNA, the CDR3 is TGTGCCAGCAGCTTACTGGATCACGAGCAGTACGTC.

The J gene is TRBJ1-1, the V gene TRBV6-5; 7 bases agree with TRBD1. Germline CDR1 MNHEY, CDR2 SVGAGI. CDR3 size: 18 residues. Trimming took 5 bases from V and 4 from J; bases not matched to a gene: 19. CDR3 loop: CASSPWRGPRGGSTEAFF. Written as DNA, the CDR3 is TGTGCCAGCAGTCCTTGGAGGGGGCCCCGTGGAGGTAGCACTGAAGCTTTCTTT.

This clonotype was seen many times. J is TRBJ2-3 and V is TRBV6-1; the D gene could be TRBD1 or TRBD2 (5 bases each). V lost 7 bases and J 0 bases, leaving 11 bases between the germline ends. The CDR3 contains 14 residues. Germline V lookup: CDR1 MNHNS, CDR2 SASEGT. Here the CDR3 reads CASTRGGSTDTQYF. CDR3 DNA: TGTGCCAGCACTCGGGGCGGGAGCACAGATACGCAGTATTTT.

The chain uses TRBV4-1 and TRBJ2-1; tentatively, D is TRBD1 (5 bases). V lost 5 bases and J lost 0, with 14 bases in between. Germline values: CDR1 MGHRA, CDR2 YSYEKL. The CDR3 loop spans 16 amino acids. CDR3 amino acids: CASSSDSVSSYNEQFF. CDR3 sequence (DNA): TGCGCCAGCAGCTCAGACAGTGTAAGCTCCTACAATGAGCAGTTCTTC.

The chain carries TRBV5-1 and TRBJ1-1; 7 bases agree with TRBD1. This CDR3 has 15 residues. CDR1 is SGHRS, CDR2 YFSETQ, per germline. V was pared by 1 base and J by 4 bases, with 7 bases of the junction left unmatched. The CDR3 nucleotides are TGCGCCAGCAGCTTGATAGGGGGCGGGGGCACTGAAGCTTTCTTT. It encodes CASSLIGGGGTEAFF.

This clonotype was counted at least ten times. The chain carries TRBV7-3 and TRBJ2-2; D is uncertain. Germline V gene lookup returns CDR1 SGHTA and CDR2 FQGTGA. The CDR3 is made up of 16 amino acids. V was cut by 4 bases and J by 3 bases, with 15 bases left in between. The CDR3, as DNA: TGTGCCAGCAGCTCCACCCTCCAATTGGACACCGGGGAGCTGTTTTTT. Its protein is CASSSTLQLDTGELFF.